Sequencing of this TCR beta chain was carried out in a study of shared clonotypes between healthy human individuals. In regard to this clone: Its cognate antigen is unknown.

V was shortened by 5 bases and J by 0 bases, with 10 bases between the two germline ends. Germline values: CDR1 SGHTA, CDR2 FQGNSA. This CDR3 has 15 residues. Using immunoSEQ multiplex PCR, the repertoire was profiled, and TCRdb retains in-frame clones only, with some absent. The table lists under 1,900,000 clones, about 98.5% of them singletons. Whole-study findings and limits: Naive subsets tended to show greater estimated richness than memory subsets.

The chain employs TRBV7-2 and TRBJ2-2; maybe TRBD2 (5 bases). The sequenced sample was naive CD4+ T cells sorted from blood. Stated subset: CD45RA+ positively selected. The receptor was isolated from a man under 40 in good health. The CDR3 DNA sequence: TGTGCCAGCAGCCCCGCCGGGACGAACACCGGGGAGCTGTTTTTT. Translating it yields CASSPAGTNTGELFF. Combining the CDR3 with reference TRBV7-2 and TRBJ2-2 gives the whole variable domain GAGVSQSPSNKVTEKGKDVELRCDPISGHTALYWYRQSLGQGLEFLIYFQGNSAPDKSGLPSDRFSAERTGGSVSTLTIQRTQQEDSAVYLCASSPAGTNTGELFFGEGSRLTVL.